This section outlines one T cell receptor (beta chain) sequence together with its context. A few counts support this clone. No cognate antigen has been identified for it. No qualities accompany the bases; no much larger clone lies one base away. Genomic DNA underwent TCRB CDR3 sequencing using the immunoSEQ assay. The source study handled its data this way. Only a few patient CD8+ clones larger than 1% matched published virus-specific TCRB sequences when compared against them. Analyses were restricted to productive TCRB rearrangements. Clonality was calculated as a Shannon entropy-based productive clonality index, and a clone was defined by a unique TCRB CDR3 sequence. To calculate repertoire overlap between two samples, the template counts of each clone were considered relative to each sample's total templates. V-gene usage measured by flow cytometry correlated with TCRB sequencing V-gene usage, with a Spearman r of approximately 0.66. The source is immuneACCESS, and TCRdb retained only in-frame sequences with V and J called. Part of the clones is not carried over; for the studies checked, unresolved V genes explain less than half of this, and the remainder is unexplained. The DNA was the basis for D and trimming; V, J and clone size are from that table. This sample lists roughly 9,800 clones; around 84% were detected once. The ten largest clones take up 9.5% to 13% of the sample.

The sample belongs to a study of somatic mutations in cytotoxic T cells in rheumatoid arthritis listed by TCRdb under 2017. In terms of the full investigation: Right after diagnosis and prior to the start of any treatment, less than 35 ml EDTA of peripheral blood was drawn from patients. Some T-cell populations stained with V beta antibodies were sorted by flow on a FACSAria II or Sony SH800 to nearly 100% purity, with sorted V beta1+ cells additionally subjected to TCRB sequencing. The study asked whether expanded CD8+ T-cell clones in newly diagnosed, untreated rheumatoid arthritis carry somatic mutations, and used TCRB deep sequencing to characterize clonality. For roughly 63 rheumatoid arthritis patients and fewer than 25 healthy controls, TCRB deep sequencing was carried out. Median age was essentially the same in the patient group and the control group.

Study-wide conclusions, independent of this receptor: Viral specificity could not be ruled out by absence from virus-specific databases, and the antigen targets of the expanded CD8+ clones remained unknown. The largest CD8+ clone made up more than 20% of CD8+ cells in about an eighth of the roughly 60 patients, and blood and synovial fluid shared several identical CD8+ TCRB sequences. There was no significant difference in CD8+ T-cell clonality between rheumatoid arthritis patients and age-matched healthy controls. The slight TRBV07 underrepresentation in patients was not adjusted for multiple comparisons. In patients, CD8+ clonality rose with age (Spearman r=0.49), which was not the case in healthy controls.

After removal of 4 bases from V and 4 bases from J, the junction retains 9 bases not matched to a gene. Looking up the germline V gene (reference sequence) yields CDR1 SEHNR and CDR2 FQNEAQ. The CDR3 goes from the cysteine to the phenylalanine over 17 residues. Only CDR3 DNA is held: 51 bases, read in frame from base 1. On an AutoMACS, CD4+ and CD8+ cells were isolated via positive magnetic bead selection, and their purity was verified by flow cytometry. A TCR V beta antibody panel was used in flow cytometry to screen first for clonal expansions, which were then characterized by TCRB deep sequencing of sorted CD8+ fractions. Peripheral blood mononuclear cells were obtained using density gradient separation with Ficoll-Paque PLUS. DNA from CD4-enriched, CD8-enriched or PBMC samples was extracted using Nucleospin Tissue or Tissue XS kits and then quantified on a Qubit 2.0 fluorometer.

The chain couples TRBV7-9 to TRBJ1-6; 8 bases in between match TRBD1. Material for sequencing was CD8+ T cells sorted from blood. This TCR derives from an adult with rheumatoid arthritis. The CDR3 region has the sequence CASSSPGQGLYNSPLHF. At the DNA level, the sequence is TGTGCCAGCAGCTCGCCCGGACAGGGTCTTTATAATTCACCCCTCCACTTT. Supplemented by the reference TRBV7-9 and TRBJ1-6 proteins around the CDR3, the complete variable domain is DTGVSQNPRHKITKRGQNVTFRCDPISEHNRLYWYRQTLGQGPEFLTYFQNEAQLEKSRLLSDRFSAERPKGSFSTLEIQRTEQGDSAMYLCASSSPGQGLYNSPLHFGNGTRLTVT.